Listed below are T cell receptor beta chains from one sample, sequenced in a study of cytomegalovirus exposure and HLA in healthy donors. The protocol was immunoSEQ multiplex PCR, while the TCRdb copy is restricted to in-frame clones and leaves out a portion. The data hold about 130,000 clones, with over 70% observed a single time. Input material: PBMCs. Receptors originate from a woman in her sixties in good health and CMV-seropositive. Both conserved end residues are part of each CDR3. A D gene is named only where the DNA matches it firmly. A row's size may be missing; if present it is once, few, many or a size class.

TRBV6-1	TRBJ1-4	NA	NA	TGTGCCAGCAGTGAAATGACAGGAGCTAATGAAAAACTGTTTTTT	CASSEMTGANEKLFF
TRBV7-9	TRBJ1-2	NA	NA	TGTTCCAGCAGCCCCACTACCGCTAACTATGGCTACACCTTC	CSSSPTTANYGYTF
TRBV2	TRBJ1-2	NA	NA	TGTGCCAGCAGTGTACTCAGGGAAGGTGGCTACACCTTC	CASSVLREGGYTF
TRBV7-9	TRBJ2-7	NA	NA	TGTTCCAGCAGCTTAGTTCGGGACACGGTCCCCGAGCAGTACTTC	CSSSLVRDTVPEQYF
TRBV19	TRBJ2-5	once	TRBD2	TGTGCCAGTAGTGCCATGGGACTAGTTAGGGAGACCCAGTACTTC	CASSAMGLVRETQYF
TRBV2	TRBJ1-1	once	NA	TGTGCCGGTTCGGGCACCAGGGTTACTGAAGCTTTCTTT	CAGSGTRVTEAFF
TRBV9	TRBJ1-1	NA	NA	TGTGCCAGCAGCGTAAACAGGAACACTGAAGCTTTCTTT	CASSVNRNTEAFF
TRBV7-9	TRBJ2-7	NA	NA	TGTGCCAGCAGCTCCGGACTGGGCGAGCAGTACTTC	CASSSGLGEQYF
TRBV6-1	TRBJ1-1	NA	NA	TGTGCCAGCAGTGAACTGTTTGAAGCTTTCTTT	CASSELFEAFF
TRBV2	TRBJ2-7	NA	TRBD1	TGTGCCAGCAGCGAGGGACAGGGTAGCTCCTACGAGCAGTACTTC	CASSEGQGSSYEQYF
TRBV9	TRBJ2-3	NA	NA	TGTGCCAGCAGCGTAGATCCTGGCACAGATACGCAGTATTTT	CASSVDPGTDTQYF
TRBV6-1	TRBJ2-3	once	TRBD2	TGTGCCAGCAGTAGCCCGGGACTAGGGGCAGATACGCAGTATTTT	CASSSPGLGADTQYF
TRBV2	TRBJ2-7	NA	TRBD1	TGTGCCAGCAGTCACCCGGGACAGCTCTACGAGCAGTACTTC	CASSHPGQLYEQYF
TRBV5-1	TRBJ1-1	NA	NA	TGCGCCAGCAGCCGGACTGGGAACACTGAAGCTTTCTTT	CASSRTGNTEAFF
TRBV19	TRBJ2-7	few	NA	TGTGCCAGTAGTTTCTCCTCCGGGACTCCCGCGGAGGGGCCGCAGTACTTC	CASSFSSGTPAEGPQYF
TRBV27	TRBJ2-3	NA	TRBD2	TGTGCCAGCAGTCCCAGGACTAGCGGGGAGCTTCTGGCGCAGTATTTT	CASSPRTSGELLAQYF
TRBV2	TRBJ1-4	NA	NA	TGTGCCAGCAGTGAAAGAGGACAGATAGATGAAAAACTGTTTTTT	CASSERGQIDEKLFF
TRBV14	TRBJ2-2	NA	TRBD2	TGTGCCAGCAGCCAAACAGCGGGGGGAACCGGGGAGCTGTTTTTT	CASSQTAGGTGELFF
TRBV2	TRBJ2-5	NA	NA	TGTGCCAGCAGACAAGGGGGTTGGGAGACCCAGTACTTC	CASRQGGWETQYF
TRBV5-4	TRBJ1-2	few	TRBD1	TGTGCCAGCAGCTTGGATTTAGCGGGACAGGGCAATGGCTACACCTTC	CASSLDLAGQGNGYTF
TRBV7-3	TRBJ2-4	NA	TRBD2	TGTGCCAGCAGCTTAAGCGGGGGCATTCAGTACTTC	CASSLSGGIQYF
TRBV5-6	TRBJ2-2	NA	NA	TGTGCCAGCAGCGGGGGGGCACATTCGAACACCGGGGAGCTGTTTTTT	CASSGGAHSNTGELFF
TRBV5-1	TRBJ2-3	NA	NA	TGCGCCAGCAGCTTGGCAGGCACAGATACGCAGTATTTT	CASSLAGTDTQYF
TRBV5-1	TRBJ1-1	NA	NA	TGCGCCAGCAGCGTGACAACCAACACTGAAGCTTTCTTT	CASSVTTNTEAFF
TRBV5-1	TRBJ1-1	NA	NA	TGCGCCAGCACTGAACAGGGAACTGAAGCTTTCTTT	CASTEQGTEAFF
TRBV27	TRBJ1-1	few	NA	TGTGCCACCCAGACTGGGGGGGGGATTGCTGAAGCTTTCTTT	CATQTGGGIAEAFF
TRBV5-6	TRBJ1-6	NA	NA	TGTGCCAGCAGCTTGGGTTCCCCCCATGAGGGCGGGATTTCACCCCTCCACTTT	CASSLGSPHEGGISPLHF
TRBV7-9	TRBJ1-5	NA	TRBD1	TGTGCCAGCAGCTTATTCACCGGGACAGGCTATTATAGCAATCAGCCCCAGCATTTT	CASSLFTGTGYYSNQPQHF
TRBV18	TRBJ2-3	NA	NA	TGTGCCAGCTCACCACCTCTGGCAGGCACAGATACGCAGTATTTT	CASSPPLAGTDTQYF
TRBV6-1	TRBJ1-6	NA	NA	TGTGCCAGCATCGAGGTCCCCGATAATTCACCCCTCCACTTT	CASIEVPDNSPLHF
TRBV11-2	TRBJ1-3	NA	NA	TGTGCCAGCAGCTTAGGGACTCTCTCTGGAAACACCATATATTTT	CASSLGTLSGNTIYF
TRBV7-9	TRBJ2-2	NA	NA	TGTGCCAGCAGCCGACCCGGGGCCGGGGAGCTGTTTTTT	CASSRPGAGELFF
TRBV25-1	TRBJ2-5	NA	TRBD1	TGTGCCAGCAGTCGCCGGACAGGGGAGACCCAGTACTTC	CASSRRTGETQYF
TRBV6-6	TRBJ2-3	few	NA	TGTGCCAGCAGTCCTCGGACTAGCACAGATACGCAGTATTTT	CASSPRTSTDTQYF
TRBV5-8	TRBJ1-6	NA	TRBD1	TGTGCCAGCAGCTCAGGGGGTTCTGATTCACCCCTCCACTTT	CASSSGGSDSPLHF
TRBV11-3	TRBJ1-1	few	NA	TGTGCCAGCAGCTTAGGGAGGCACCTGAACACTGAAGCTTTCTTT	CASSLGRHLNTEAFF
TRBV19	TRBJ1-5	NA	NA	TGTGCCAGTGGCGGGGGCCCAAGTAGGCCCCAGCATTTT	CASGGGPSRPQHF
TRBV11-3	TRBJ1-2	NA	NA	TGTGCCAGCAGCCGGGGGGGCATGATAAACTATGGCTACACCTTC	CASSRGGMINYGYTF
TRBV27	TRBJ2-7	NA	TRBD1	TGTGCCAGCACCGGGACAGACTACGAGCAGTACTTC	CASTGTDYEQYF
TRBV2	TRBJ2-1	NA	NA	TGTGCCAGCGCCAGCGGCTCCTACAATGAGCAGTTCTTC	CASASGSYNEQFF
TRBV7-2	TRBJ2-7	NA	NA	TGTGCCAGCAGCTTAGGAACTAGCAGATACTACGAGCAGTACTTC	CASSLGTSRYYEQYF
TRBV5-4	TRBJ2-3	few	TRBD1	TGTGCCAGCAGCTCGCAGGGGGCCACAGATACGCAGTATTTT	CASSSQGATDTQYF
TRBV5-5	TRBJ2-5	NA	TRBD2	TGTGCCAGCAGGATTAGCGGGGGTACACTGTACCAAGAGACCCAGTACTTC	CASRISGGTLYQETQYF
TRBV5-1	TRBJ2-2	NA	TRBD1	TGCGCCAGCAGCCACAGGGACAGGGGCGGCACCGGGGAGCTGTTTTTT	CASSHRDRGGTGELFF
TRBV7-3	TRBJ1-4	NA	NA	TGTGCCAGCAGCCGAACAATTGGTGAAAAACTGTTTTTT	CASSRTIGEKLFF
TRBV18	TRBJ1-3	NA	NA	TGTGCCAGCTCACCATTCAGGGATGGAAACACCATATATTTT	CASSPFRDGNTIYF
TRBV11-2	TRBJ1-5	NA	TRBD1	TGTGCCAGCAGCGACCGGGACAGGGCCAACAATCAGCCCCAGCATTTT	CASSDRDRANNQPQHF
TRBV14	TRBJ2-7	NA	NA	TGTGCCAGCAGCCAAGTTCACGGTGCCACAGGGTACGAGCAGTACTTC	CASSQVHGATGYEQYF
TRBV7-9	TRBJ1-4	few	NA	TGTGCCAGCAGTTTCGAAAAAGGGGGTCAGGAAGAAAAACTGTTTTTT	CASSFEKGGQEEKLFF
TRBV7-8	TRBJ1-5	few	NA	TGTGCCAGCAGCTTAGTTGAAGGAGCTTTCAATCAGCCCCAGCATTTT	CASSLVEGAFNQPQHF
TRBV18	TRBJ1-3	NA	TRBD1	TGTGCCAGCTCACCAAACAGGGGGCGCGACACCATATATTTT	CASSPNRGRDTIYF
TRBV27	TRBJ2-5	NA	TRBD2	TGTGCCAGTCAACTAGCGGGGGCAGCCCAAGAGACCCAGTACTTC	CASQLAGAAQETQYF
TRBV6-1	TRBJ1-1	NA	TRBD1	TGTGCCAGCAGGGAGGGGACAGTATTCAACACTGAAGCTTTCTTT	CASREGTVFNTEAFF
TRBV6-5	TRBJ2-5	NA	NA	TGTGCCAGCAAAACAGGGACTAACCAAGAGACCCAGTACTTC	CASKTGTNQETQYF
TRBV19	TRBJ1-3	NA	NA	TGTGCCAGTAGTAATTGGGAGAACACCATATATTTT	CASSNWENTIYF
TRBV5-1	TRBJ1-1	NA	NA	TGCGCCAGCAGCTTGCGGACAGCAAACACTGAAGCTTTCTTT	CASSLRTANTEAFF
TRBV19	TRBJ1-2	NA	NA	TGTGCCAGTAGTAACTACAGGGATACTAACTATGGCTACACCTTC	CASSNYRDTNYGYTF
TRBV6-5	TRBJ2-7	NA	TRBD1	TGTGCCAGCAGGATAACAGGGGCCCGTTCGGAGCAGTACTTC	CASRITGARSEQYF
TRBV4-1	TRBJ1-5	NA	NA	TGCGCCAGCAGCCAAGAACGGGGACTCTATAGCAATCAGCCCCAGCATTTT	CASSQERGLYSNQPQHF
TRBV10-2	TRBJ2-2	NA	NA	TGCGCCAGCAGTGAGGTCACTAGCACCGGGGAGCTGTTTTTT	CASSEVTSTGELFF